The 17 T cell receptor beta chains in this list originate from one sample, sequenced in a study of blood T cell repertoires in COVID-19. Repertoires were generated with immunoSEQ multiplex PCR, while TCRdb's copy carries only in-frame clones and drops some. The table shows under 300,000 clones, with around 89% occurring only once. Specimen: peripheral blood. The receptor set was obtained from a woman in her 40s with acute or convalescent COVID-19.

V and J are TRBV10-3 and TRBJ2-1; 8 bases fit TRBD2. The CDR3 loop spans 16 amino acids. Germline CDR1 reads ENHRY; CDR2 reads SYGVKD. V lost 0 bases and J lost 4; bases outside the gene matches: 5. The CDR3: CAISESAGDQYNEQFF. DNA of the CDR3: TGTGCCATCAGTGAGTCAGCGGGGGACCAATACAATGAGCAGTTCTTC.

This chain joins TRBV7-9 and TRBJ2-3; D gene unclear. The CDR3 has 19 amino acids. The germline gives CDR1 SEHNR, CDR2 FQNEAQ (reference sequence). V shed 1 base and J shed 1 base, with 21 bases lying between them. CDR3 protein: CASSLDPYTLGSGTDTQYF. The CDR3 bases are TGTGCCAGCAGCTTAGACCCCTACACACTGGGCTCCGGCACAGATACGCAGTATTTT.

The chain uses TRBV9 and TRBJ1-1, with D perhaps TRBD1 (6 bases). This CDR3 region has 13 residues. Trimming shortened V by 4 bases and J by 3 bases, and 10 bases separated the two germline ends. Germline CDR1 SGDLS, CDR2 YYNGEE. For the CDR3, the DNA is TGTGCCAGCAGCACCCGACAGGACACTGAAGCTTTCTTT. It translates to CASSTRQDTEAFF.

This chain joins TRBV6-6 and TRBJ1-2; 9 positions agree with TRBD1. This CDR3 region has 16 residues. Germline CDR1 is MNHNY and CDR2 is SVGAGI (reference sequence). V lost 5 bases and J lost 6; bases outside the gene matches: 13. CDR3: CASSRGTGTGRDGYTF. In DNA form, the CDR3 reads TGTGCCAGCAGTCGAGGGACCGGGACAGGGAGGGATGGCTACACCTTC.

The chain recombines TRBV11-2 with TRBJ2-3; TRBD2 matches 13 bases. The CDR3 has 19 residues. Germline V CDR1 and CDR2: SGHAT, FQNNGV. Trimming took 5 bases from V and 5 from J; bases not matched to a gene: 16. This CDR3 is CASSGRYSTSGGAIDTQYF. Here the CDR3 DNA reads TGTGCCAGCAGCGGCCGATACAGTACTAGCGGGGGGGCGATAGATACGCAGTATTTT.

The count of this clone is one. The chain employs TRBV5-1 and TRBJ2-1; 8 bases fit TRBD2. The CDR3 sequence is 14 residues long. Germline-derived CDR1 and CDR2 are SGHRS and YFSETQ. V was clipped by 10 bases and J by 7 bases; unmatched bases: 13. CDR3: CAPPGRGEANEQFF. Written as DNA, the CDR3 is TGCGCCCCCCCCGGGCGGGGGGAAGCTAATGAGCAGTTCTTC.

The chain is built from TRBV2 and TRBJ2-2; TRBD1 matches 9 bases. Germline values: CDR1 SNHLY, CDR2 FYNNEI. The V and J ends lost 5 bases and 7 bases, in that order; junction bases with no gene match: 8. The CDR3 spans 15 residues. CDR3 bases: TGTGCCAGCAGTAACCGGGACAGGGAGAACGGGGAGCTGTTTTTT. The encoded protein is CASSNRDRENGELFF.

The chain has TRBV4-2 and TRBJ1-5; D possibly corresponds to TRBD1 (5 bases). The CDR3 is 15 residues long. Germline CDR1 and CDR2: LGHNA and YNFKEQ. Trimming took off 1 base at V and 0 bases at J, with 7 bases between the two ends. Here the CDR3 reads CASSQGTHSNQPQHF. DNA of the CDR3: TGTGCCAGCAGCCAAGGGACACATAGCAATCAGCCCCAGCATTTT.

This clone was seen more than once but under ten times. This chain uses TRBV11-1 with TRBJ1-2, with 7 bases aligning to TRBD1. J was trimmed by 3 bases and V by 2 bases; bases with no gene match: 6. The CDR3 spans 15 residues. CDR1 and CDR2 (germline): SGHAT, FQDESV (reference sequence). CDR3 coding DNA: TGTGCCAGCAGCTTAAGTCCGGGACAGCACTATGGCTACACCTTC. This codes for CASSLSPGQHYGYTF.

This chain uses TRBV12-3 or TRBV12-4 with TRBJ2-1; the D is unclear. CDR3 length equals 13 residues. Trimming shortened V by 7 bases and J by 8 bases, and 15 bases separated the two germline ends. Here the CDR3 reads CASTQSGFDEQFF. The CDR3 nucleotides read TGTGCCAGCACTCAATCCGGGTTCGATGAGCAGTTCTTC.

This chain joins TRBV11-2 and TRBJ1-1; 10 nucleotides align to TRBD1. The CDR3 totals 15 residues. Trimming took 1 base from V and 6 from J; bases not matched to a gene: 5. Per germline, CDR1 SGHAT and CDR2 FQNNGV. Here the CDR3 DNA reads TGTGCCAGCAGCTTAGCTGGGACAGGGGAAGCTGAAGCTTTCTTT. It translates to CASSLAGTGEAEAFF. Based on the CDR3 plus reference TRBV11-2 and TRBJ1-1, the full variable domain is EAGVAQSPRYKIIEKRQSVAFWCNPISGHATLYWYQQILGQGPKLLIQFQNNGVVDDSQLPKDRFSAERLKGVDSTLKIQPAKLEDSAVYLCASSLAGTGEAEAFFGQGTRLTVV.

The chain uses TRBV21-1 and TRBJ2-4; TRBD2 is the table's D call, not checked against the DNA. TRBV21-1 is a known pseudogene. The length of the CDR3 is 15 residues. The CDR3 DNA follows: TGTGCCAGCACCGGCGGGGGTTTGGCCAAAAACATTCAGTACTTC. It encodes CASTGGGLAKNIQYF.

The rearrangement uses TRBV5-1 and TRBJ2-7; 7 nucleotides agree with TRBD1. This CDR3 comprises 13 residues. Germline V gene data show CDR1 as SGHRS and CDR2 as YFSETQ. The V gene end was trimmed by 4 bases and the J gene end by 3 bases; junction bases not matched to a gene: 4. The CDR3 DNA reads as TGCGCCAGCAGCCCCCGGGACAGCTACGAGCAGTACGTC. It specifies CASSPRDSYEQYV.

The V and J genes are TRBV7-2 and TRBJ2-1; 10 positions match TRBD2. Germline values: CDR1 SGHTA, CDR2 FQGNSA. This CDR3 comprises 16 residues. After removal of 5 bases from V and 2 bases from J, the junction contained 6 bases not matched to a gene. The CDR3 is CASSRLSGGAYNEQFF. The DNA for the CDR3 is TGTGCCAGCAGCAGGCTCAGCGGGGGGGCCTACAATGAGCAGTTCTTC.

The chain links TRBV6-5 to TRBJ1-4, with TRBD1 as a possible D gene (6 bases). The CDR3 runs to 15 residues. V lost 5 bases and J 4 bases, leaving 14 bases between the germline ends. Looked up from germline, CDR1 is MNHEY and CDR2 is SVGAGI. The CDR3 sequence is CASSPPGQVNEKLFF. DNA of the CDR3: TGTGCCAGCAGTCCGCCGGGACAAGTTAATGAAAAACTGTTTTTT.

This chain joins TRBV25-1 and TRBJ1-1, with unresolved D. Trimming left V 3 bases short and J 1 base short, with 6 bases between. In germline, CDR1 is MGHDK, CDR2 SYGVNS. This CDR3 comprises 13 residues. The CDR3 region is CASSDTWNTEAFF. The CDR3 region has the DNA TGTGCCAGCAGTGACACATGGAACACTGAAGCTTTCTTT.

This clone turned up a few times. The chain uses TRBV6-5 and TRBJ1-5; maybe TRBD1 (5 bases). The CDR3 loop spans 15 amino acids. V gave up 6 bases and J gave up 2 bases, with 14 bases separating them. Looked up from germline, CDR1 is MNHEY and CDR2 is SVGAGI. CDR3 bases: TGTGCCAGCAGGGACGGAAAAGGGGGCAATCAGCCCCAGCATTTT. It translates to CASRDGKGGNQPQHF.